The 5 T cell receptor beta chains below were found in one sample sequenced in a study of control samples from healthy donors and cancer patients. Assay: immunoSEQ multiplex PCR; the TCRdb copy retains only in-frame clones and omits some. The profile shows roughly 180,000 clones, approximately 94% of them singletons. Source material: blood. The receptors come from a woman between 18 and 29 years old in good health.

CDR3 DNA: TGTGCCAGCAGCTTAGCGGAATTGAACACTGAAGCTTTCTTT. Translated, it gives CASSLAELNTEAFF. The V gene is TRBV7-2, the J gene TRBJ1-1; D is ambiguous. Germline V gives CDR1 SGHTA, CDR2 FQGNSA. V shed 0 bases and J shed 0 bases, with 5 bases lying between them. CDR3 size: 14 residues.

This sequence joins TRBV11-2 and TRBJ2-5; D not resolved. Germline values: CDR1 SGHAT, CDR2 FQNNGV. This CDR3 comprises 15 residues. Trimming stripped 5 bases from V and 9 bases from J, with 22 bases between. The CDR3 here is CASSRAPRPEAAQYF. The CDR3 bases are TGTGCCAGCAGCCGCGCCCCCCGGCCAGAGGCGGCCCAGTACTTC. The full variable domain, in which reference TRBV11-2 and TRBJ2-5 provide the parts outside the CDR3, is EAGVAQSPRYKIIEKRQSVAFWCNPISGHATLYWYQQILGQGPKLLIQFQNNGVVDDSQLPKDRFSAERLKGVDSTLKIQPAKLEDSAVYLCASSRAPRPEAAQYFGPGTRLLVL.

The chain joins TRBV3-1 (or the pseudogene TRBV3-2) to TRBJ1-2, with 10 bases fitting TRBD1. The ends lost 6 bases at V and 7 bases at J; junction bases unmatched: 8. CDR1 LGHDT and CDR2 YNNKEL come from the germline V gene (reference sequence). This CDR3 comprises 14 residues. CDR3 residues: CASSPGTGEVGYTF. DNA of the CDR3: TGTGCCAGCAGTCCCGGGACAGGGGAAGTTGGCTACACCTTC.

This clone occurred a few times. The V gene is TRBV12-3 or TRBV12-4, the J gene TRBJ1-1, with 8 nucleotides matching TRBD1. Trimming removed 5 bases from V and 10 bases from J; junction bases left unmatched: 6. The CDR3 is 12 amino acids. CDR3 amino acids: CASSRDRGTAFF. DNA for the CDR3: TGTGCCAGCAGTCGAGACAGGGGAACAGCTTTCTTT.

The gene calls are TRBV23-1 and TRBJ2-7, with unresolved D. TRBV23-1 is designated an ORF whose function remains uncertain. The CDR3 sequence is 18 residues long. The germline V and J ends were trimmed by 2 bases and 7 bases, with 27 bases remaining between them. This CDR3 reads CASSQREFLYYFEWEQYF. The CDR3 nucleotides read TGCGCCAGCAGTCAAAGGGAATTCCTCTACTACTTCGAGTGGGAGCAGTACTTC.